This T cell receptor (beta chain) was sequenced in a study of Graves' ophthalmopathy and Graves' hyperthyroidism. The germline V gene has CDR1 KGHDR and CDR2 SFDVKD. This CDR3 contains 18 residues. The V segment lost 3 bases and the J segment 4 bases; nucleotides outside the gene matches: 10. At least ten counts were recorded for this clonotype. Transcripts of RNA were the source for amplifying TCR beta CDR3 regions. First-round RT-PCR used HTBI primers; second-round multiplex PCR followed. TCRdb processed the multiplex PCR reads anew with MiXCR; each CDR3 protein has one entry. The table has about 620,000 distinct CDR3 sequences, about 20% seen once. Stable hyperthyroid donors showed no ophthalmopathy during 18 months follow-up. Excluded were patients with other autoimmune diseases, uncontrolled infections, pregnancy or lactation.

The TCR originated in a woman under 30 with stable Graves' hyperthyroidism. Some clones in this sample may be carry-over from other donors' samples. Sequenced material: peripheral blood. This chain links TRBV24-1 with TRBJ2-5; 13 bases agree with TRBD2. CDR3: CATSDQGLAGVGGETQYF. The CDR3 DNA reads TGTGCCACCAGTGATCAAGGACTAGCGGGAGTGGGGGGAGAGACCCAGTACTTC.